This is a list of T cell receptor beta chains from one sample in a study of monozygotic twins with inflammatory bowel disease. TCRdb reprocessed the 5' RACE reads and keeps a single row for each CDR3 protein, giving no DNA. The table counts 200,000 to 250,000 distinct CDR3 sequences; approximately 1.6% lies in the top ten. The specimen was blood. These receptors came from a human donor with ulcerative colitis or Crohn's disease, or a healthy co-twin of an affected twin (not recorded which). Both conserved end residues are part of each CDR3.

V gene	J gene	CDR3 protein
TRBV20-1	TRBJ2-6	CSANKGHAGANVLTF
TRBV6-6	TRBJ1-2	CASSYGANYGYTF
TRBV2	TRBJ2-1	CASSESWGNEQFF
TRBV20-1	TRBJ2-5	CSARVGLAGGKLQETQYF
TRBV18	TRBJ1-2	CASSPPSADAGYGYTF
TRBV5-1	TRBJ1-1	CASSPPQAGGTEAFF
TRBV27	TRBJ2-1	CASSDRGPYRKDNEQFF
TRBV5-1	TRBJ2-7	CASTRTTGEQYF
TRBV12-3/TRBV12-4	TRBJ1-1	CASRRHNTEAFF
TRBV7-2	TRBJ2-1	CASSYRLAGGPTYNEQFF
TRBV9	TRBJ2-1	CASSARTGSSYNEQFF
TRBV10-1	TRBJ2-7	CASSEKGLNGDEQYF
TRBV7-2	TRBJ1-5	CASSLASGSLNQPQHF
TRBV20-1	TRBJ1-2	CSANTGDYGYTF
TRBV20-1	TRBJ1-1	CSARKPGPGNTEAFF
TRBV14	TRBJ2-1	CASSVPQGANPYNEQFF
TRBV9	TRBJ2-3	CASSESGTGITDTQYF
TRBV28	TRBJ1-5	CASSSNNLDSNQPQHF
TRBV5-1	TRBJ2-7	CASSLAGAGGWGEQYF
TRBV11-2	TRBJ2-5	CASSLGSREMKTQYF
TRBV18	TRBJ1-5	CASSSGQDQPQHF
TRBV6-2/TRBV6-3	TRBJ1-4	CASANAVLNEKLFF
TRBV12-3/TRBV12-4	TRBJ1-1	CASRTDENTEAFF
TRBV5-1	TRBJ1-1	CASSLLQNMNTEAFF
TRBV5-1	TRBJ2-7	CASSPSPQGSYEQYF
TRBV20-1	TRBJ2-1	CSARAALGPRRVEQFF
TRBV5-4	TRBJ2-7	CASSFSDRVYEQYF
TRBV4-2	TRBJ1-6	CASSQRRQQGASSPLHF
TRBV7-9	TRBJ1-6	CASSLRVSNSPLHF
TRBV24-1	TRBJ1-2	CATSRTGGDYGYTF
TRBV20-1	TRBJ2-7	CSARGVQSAPYEQYF
TRBV3-1	TRBJ1-1	CASSQVSSGGVFF
TRBV5-1	TRBJ1-1	CASRVGQMNTEAFF
TRBV5-1	TRBJ2-3	CASSLGMRDSSDTQYF
TRBV6-1	TRBJ1-2	CASTLWGYGYTF
TRBV5-4	TRBJ1-5	CASSFPYGRWGQPQHF
TRBV12-3/TRBV12-4	TRBJ2-5	CASSLGRRSGGETQYF
TRBV6-1	TRBJ2-5	CASTRDREETQYF
TRBV27	TRBJ1-2	CASSHYRRANYGYTF
TRBV20-1	TRBJ1-1	CSAFRLMNTEAFF
TRBV5-1	TRBJ2-7	CASSPRGTGDSYEQYF
TRBV20-1	TRBJ1-6	CSARVTPQGNSPLHF
TRBV7-9	TRBJ2-1	CASSLAGTGGAEQFF
TRBV20-1	TRBJ2-1	CSCTSGRYNEQFF
TRBV20-1	TRBJ2-3	CSARRTSGGTDTQYF
TRBV5-1	TRBJ2-7	CASSPDRVLQEQYF
TRBV2	TRBJ2-2	CASSAGLAGGGREELFF